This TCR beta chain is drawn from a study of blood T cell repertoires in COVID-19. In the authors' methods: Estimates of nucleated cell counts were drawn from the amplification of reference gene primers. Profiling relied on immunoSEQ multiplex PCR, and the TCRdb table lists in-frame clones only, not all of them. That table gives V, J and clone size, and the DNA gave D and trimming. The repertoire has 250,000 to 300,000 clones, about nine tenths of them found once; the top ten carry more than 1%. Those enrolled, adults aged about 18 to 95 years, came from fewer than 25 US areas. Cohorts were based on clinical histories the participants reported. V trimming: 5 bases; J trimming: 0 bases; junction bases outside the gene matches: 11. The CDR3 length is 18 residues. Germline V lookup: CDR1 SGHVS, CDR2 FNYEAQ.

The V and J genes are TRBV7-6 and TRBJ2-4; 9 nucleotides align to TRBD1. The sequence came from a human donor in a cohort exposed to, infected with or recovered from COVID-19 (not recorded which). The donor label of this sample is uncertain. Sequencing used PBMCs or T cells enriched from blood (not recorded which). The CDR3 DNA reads TGTGCCAGCAGCCCTATACTCCGGGACAGGGTAGCCAAAAACATTCAGTACTTC. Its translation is CASSPILRDRVAKNIQYF. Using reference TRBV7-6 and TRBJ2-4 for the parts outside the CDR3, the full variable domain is GAGVSQSPRYKVTKRGQDVALRCDPISGHVSLYWYRQALGQGPEFLTYFNYEAQQDKSGLPNDRFSAERPEGSISTLTIQRTEQRDSAMYRCASSPILRDRVAKNIQYFGAGTRLSVL.